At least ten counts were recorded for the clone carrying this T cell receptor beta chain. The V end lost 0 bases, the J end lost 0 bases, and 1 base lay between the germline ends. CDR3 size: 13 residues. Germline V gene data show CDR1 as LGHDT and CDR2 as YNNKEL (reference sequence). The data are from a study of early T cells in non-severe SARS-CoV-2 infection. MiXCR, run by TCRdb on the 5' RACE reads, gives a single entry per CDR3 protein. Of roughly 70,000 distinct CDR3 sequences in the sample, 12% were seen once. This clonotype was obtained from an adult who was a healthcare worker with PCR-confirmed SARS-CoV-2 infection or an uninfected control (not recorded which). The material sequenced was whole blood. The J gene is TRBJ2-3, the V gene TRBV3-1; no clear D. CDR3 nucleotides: TGTGCCAGCAGCCAAGATAGCACAGATACGCAGTATTTT. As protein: CASSQDSTDTQYF.